This T cell receptor beta chain came from a study of siplizumab effects on memory and regulatory T cells. TCRdb keeps only in-frame clones here, not all; method: immunoSEQ multiplex PCR. This sample yields tens of thousands of clones, of which roughly 96% are seen a single time; around 0.086% belongs to the top ten. Broader study findings: It seemed that naive T cells were more diverse than memory cells and were major contributors to the alloresponse.

With respect to this clone: Its antigen is unidentified.

This CDR3 is built from 14 residues. Germline V gives CDR1 SGHAT, CDR2 FQNNGV. The V gene lost 2 bases and the J gene lost 4 bases, with 9 bases spanning the gap. The sample consisted of naive CD8+ T cells sorted from blood. The J gene is TRBJ2-1, the V gene TRBV11-2; D may be TRBD1 (6 bases). This clonotype was obtained from a human donor in good health. The CDR3: CASSLNRAYNEQFF. The CDR3 nucleotides read TGTGCCAGCAGCTTAAACAGGGCGTACAATGAGCAGTTCTTC. The whole variable domain, filled in from reference TRBV11-2 and TRBJ2-1, reads EAGVAQSPRYKIIEKRQSVAFWCNPISGHATLYWYQQILGQGPKLLIQFQNNGVVDDSQLPKDRFSAERLKGVDSTLKIQPAKLEDSAVYLCASSLNRAYNEQFFGPGTRLTVL.